This T cell receptor beta chain was identified in a study of cytomegalovirus exposure and HLA in healthy donors. The overall study: In an earlier analysis, almost 120 million unique TCR beta sequences were found from 150 million to 200 million T cells.

This clone was counted a few times. Its antigen is unknown. Use of 60 Vbeta and 13 Jbeta primers characterized the PCR. Measured with immunoSEQ multiplex PCR; TCRdb has only the in-frame clones, and not every one. The sample yields over 130,000 clones, less than 85% seen once. Germline V CDR1 and CDR2: MNHNS, SASEGT. V shed 6 bases and J 3 bases; nucleotides not matched to a gene: 5. CDR3 length: 13 amino acids. General observations from the study: Some highly shared sequence variants likely arose as a pipeline artifact. Later on, an analysis tied 15,000 to 20,000 TCR beta sequences to HLA alleles at 0.05 false discovery rate. Donor immune exposure was known only as CMV serostatus.

The receptor's source is a middle-aged man in good health and CMV-seronegative. The chain is built from TRBV6-1 and TRBJ2-7; TRBD1 matches at 7 bases. The material sequenced was PBMCs. The CDR3 sequence: CASSQTGLYEQYF. The DNA for the CDR3 is TGTGCCAGCAGCCAGACAGGGCTCTACGAGCAGTACTTC.